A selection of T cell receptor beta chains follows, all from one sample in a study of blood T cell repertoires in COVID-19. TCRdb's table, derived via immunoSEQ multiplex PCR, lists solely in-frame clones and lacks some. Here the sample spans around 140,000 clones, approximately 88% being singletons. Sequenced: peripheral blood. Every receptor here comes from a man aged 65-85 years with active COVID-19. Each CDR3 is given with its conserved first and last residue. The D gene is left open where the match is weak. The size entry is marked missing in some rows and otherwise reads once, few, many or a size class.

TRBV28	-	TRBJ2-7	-	TGTGCCAGCAGTTCCCCCGGGAACACCTACGAGCAGTACTTC	CASSSPGNTYEQYF
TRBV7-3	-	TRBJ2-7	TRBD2	TGTGCCAGCAGCTTACGGGAGGGCTCCTACGAGCAGTACTTC	CASSLREGSYEQYF
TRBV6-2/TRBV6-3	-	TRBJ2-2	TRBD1	TGTGCCAGCAGCGCAAGGGGGCTAACACCGAACACCGGGGAGCTGTTTTTT	CASSARGLTPNTGELFF
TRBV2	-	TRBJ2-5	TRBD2	TGTGCCAGCTCCGGGAGGGGGGACGGGACCCAGTACTTC	CASSGRGDGTQYF
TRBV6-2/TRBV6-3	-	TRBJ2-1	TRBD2	TGTGCCAGCAGTTCGAGCGGGAGGACCTACAATGAGCAGTTCTTC	CASSSSGRTYNEQFF
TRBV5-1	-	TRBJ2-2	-	TGCGCCAGCAGCTTGACAGACACCGGGGAGCTGTTTTTT	CASSLTDTGELFF
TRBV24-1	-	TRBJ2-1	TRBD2	TGTGCCACCAGTGATTTCGGGCTAGCGGGAGTGAATGAGCAGTTCTTC	CATSDFGLAGVNEQFF
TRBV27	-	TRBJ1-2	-	TGTGCCAGAAAAGACAGGAACTATGGCTACACCTTC	CARKDRNYGYTF
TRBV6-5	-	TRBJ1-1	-	TGTGCCAGCAGTTCCGGGTCCTTGGGGAACACTGAAGCTTTCTTT	CASSSGSLGNTEAFF
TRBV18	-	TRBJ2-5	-	TGTGCCAGCTCGTTGATGGAGGGGTACCAAGAGACCCAGTACTTC	CASSLMEGYQETQYF
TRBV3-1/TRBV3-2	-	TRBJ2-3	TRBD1	TGTGCCAGCAGCCGGACAGGTTACACAGATACGCAGTATTTT	CASSRTGYTDTQYF
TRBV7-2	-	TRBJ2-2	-	TGTGCCAGCACCGGGGTGGGCTCAAGCGGCACCGGGGAGCTGTTTTTT	CASTGVGSSGTGELFF
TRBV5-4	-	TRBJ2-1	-	TGTGCCAGCAGCTTGCCCCGGGTTAAGTCCTACAATGAGCAGTTCTTC	CASSLPRVKSYNEQFF
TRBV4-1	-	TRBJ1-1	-	TGCGCCAGCAGCCAAGGGACAGTTAAAGCTTTCTTT	CASSQGTVKAFF
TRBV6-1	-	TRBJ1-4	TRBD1	TGTGCCAGCAGTGACCGGACAGGGGGCGCGGGAAAACTGTTTTTT	CASSDRTGGAGKLFF
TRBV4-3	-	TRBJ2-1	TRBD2	TGCGCCAGCAGCCAAGATCCTACCGGGAGGGCCCGGTTCTTC	CASSQDPTGRARFF
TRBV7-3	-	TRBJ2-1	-	TGTGCCAGCAGCTTAACGGCGGGCACCTACAATGAGCAGTTCTTC	CASSLTAGTYNEQFF
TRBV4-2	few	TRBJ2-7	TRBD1	TGTGCCAGCAGCCAGGCGGGACAGGGGATCTACGAGCAGTACTTC	CASSQAGQGIYEQYF
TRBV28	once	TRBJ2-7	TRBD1	TGTGCCAGCCCTCCCTCGGGACAGGGAATGACCTTCTACGAGCAGTACTTC	CASPPSGQGMTFYEQYF
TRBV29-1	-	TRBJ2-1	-	TGCAGCGTTGAAGATAGTAACCCTAGCTCCTACAATGAGCAGTTCTTC	CSVEDSNPSSYNEQFF
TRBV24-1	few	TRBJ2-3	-	TGTGCCACCAGTGATTTAGGGGGGGGCCCAGATACGCAGTATTTT	CATSDLGGGPDTQYF
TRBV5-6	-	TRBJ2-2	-	TGTGCCAGCAGTTTTACAGGTACCGGGGAGCTGTTTTTT	CASSFTGTGELFF